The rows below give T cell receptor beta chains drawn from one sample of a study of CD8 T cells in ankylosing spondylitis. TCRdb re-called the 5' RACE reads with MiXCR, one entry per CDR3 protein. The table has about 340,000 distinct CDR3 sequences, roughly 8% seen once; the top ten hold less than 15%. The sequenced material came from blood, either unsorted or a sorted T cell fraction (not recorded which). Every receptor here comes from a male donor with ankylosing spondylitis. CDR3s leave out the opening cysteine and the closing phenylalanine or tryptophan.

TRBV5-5,ASSATGTSGINEQF
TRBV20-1,SARFSGRAGTGELF
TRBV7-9,ASSLVAGRGPEAF
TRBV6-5,ASSWGLAGGSETQY
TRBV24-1,AAGQGATDTQY
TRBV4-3,ASSQGTGGAF
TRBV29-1,SVGYRGYNEQF
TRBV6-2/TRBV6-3,ASSYAVAASSSYEQY
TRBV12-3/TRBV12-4,ASSTWSGAPGELF
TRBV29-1,SGRGTGLREAF
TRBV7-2,ASSLGRVTDTQY
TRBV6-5,ASSYSITGVRNEQF
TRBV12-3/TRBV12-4,ASSLSARGRDTEAF
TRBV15,ATSSGLAEETQY
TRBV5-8,ASSRAVYEQY
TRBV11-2,ASRATEGYEQY
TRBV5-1,ASSPGTPNTGELF
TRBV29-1,SVLHRDRGNEAF
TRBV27,ASINRALDSTDTQY